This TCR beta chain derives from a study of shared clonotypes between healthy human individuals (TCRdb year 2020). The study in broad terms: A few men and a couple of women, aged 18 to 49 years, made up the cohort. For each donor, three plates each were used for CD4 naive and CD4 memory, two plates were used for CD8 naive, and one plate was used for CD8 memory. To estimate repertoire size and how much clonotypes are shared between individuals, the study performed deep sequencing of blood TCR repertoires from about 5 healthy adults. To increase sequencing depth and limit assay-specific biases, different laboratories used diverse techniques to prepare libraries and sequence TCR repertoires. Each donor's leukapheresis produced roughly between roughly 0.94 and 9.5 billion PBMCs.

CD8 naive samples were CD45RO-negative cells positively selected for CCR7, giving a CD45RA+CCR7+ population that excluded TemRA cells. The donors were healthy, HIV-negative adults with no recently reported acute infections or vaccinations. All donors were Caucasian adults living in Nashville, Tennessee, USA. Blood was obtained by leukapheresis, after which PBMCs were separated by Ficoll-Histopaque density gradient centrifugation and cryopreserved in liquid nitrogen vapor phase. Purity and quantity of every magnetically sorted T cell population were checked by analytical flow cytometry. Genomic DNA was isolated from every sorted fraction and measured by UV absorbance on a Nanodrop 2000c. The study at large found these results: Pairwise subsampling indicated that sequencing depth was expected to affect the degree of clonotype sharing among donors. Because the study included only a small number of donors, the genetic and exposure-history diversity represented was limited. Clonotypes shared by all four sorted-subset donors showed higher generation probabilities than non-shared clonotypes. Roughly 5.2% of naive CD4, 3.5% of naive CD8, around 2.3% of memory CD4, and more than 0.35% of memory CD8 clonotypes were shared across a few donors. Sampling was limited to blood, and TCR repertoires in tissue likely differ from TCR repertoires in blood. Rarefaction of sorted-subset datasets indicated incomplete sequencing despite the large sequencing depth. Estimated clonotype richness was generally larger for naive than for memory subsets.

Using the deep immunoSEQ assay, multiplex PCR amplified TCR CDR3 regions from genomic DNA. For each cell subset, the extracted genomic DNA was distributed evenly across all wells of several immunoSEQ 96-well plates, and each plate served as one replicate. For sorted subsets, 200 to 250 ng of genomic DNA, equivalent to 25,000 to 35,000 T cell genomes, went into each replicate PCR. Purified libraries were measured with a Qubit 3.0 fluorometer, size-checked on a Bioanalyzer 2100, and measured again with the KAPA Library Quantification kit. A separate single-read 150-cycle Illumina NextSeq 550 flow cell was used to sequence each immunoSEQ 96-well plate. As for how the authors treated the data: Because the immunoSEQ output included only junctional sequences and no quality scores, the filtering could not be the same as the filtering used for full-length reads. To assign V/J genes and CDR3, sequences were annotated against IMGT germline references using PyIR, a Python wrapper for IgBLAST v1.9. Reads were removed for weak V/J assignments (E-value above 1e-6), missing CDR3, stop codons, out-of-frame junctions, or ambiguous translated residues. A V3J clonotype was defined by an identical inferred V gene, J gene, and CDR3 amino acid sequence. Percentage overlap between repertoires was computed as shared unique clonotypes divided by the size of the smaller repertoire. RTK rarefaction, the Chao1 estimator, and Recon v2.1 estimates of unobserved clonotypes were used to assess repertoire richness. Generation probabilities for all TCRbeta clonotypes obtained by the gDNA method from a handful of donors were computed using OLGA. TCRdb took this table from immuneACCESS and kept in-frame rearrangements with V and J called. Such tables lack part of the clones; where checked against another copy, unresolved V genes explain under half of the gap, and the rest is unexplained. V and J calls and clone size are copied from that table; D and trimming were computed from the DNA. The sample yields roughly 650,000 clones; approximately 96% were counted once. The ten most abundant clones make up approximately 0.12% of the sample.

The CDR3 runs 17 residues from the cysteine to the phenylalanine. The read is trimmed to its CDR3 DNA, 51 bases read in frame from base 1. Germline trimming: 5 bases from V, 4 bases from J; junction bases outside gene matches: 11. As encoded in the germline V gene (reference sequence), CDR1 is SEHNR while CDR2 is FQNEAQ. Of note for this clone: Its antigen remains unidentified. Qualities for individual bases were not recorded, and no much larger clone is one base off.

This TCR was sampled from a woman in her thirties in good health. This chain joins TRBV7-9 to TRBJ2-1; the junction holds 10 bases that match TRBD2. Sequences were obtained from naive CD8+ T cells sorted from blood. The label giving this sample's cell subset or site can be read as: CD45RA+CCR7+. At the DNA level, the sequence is TGTGCCAGCAGCCCTCCTAGCGGGAGACTAGCGTACAATGAGCAGTTCTTC. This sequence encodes CASSPPSGRLAYNEQFF. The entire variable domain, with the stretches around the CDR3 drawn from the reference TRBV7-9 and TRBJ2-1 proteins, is DTGVSQNPRHKITKRGQNVTFRCDPISEHNRLYWYRQTLGQGPEFLTYFQNEAQLEKSRLLSDRFSAERPKGSFSTLEIQRTEQGDSAMYLCASSPPSGRLAYNEQFFGPGTRLTVL.